This entry concerns a single T cell receptor beta chain. Clones were sequenced by immunoSEQ multiplex PCR, and TCRdb holds only the in-frame ones, with some missing. The data show roughly 63,000 clones, 90% seen once. This entry comes from a study of T cell changes during pregnancy in multiple sclerosis. There are 11 residues in the CDR3. V was cut by 3 bases and J by 7 bases, with 6 bases left in between. Germline V gene lookup returns CDR1 MDHEN and CDR2 SYDVKM. The chain recombines TRBV28 with TRBJ1-1; D not certain. The input for sequencing was peripheral blood, taken in the second trimester of pregnancy. This receptor was obtained from a female donor in good health, enrolled as a control in a pregnancy study. The CDR3 coding sequence is TGTGCCAGCAGTTTCGGTTATGAAGCTTTCTTT. This gives the protein CASSFGYEAFF.